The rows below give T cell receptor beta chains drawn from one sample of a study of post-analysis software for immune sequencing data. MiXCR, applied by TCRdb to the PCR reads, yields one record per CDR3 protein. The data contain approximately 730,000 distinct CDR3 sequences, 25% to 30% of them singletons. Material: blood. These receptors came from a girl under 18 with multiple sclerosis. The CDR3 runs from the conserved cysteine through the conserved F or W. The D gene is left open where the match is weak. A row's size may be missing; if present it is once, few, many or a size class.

CDR3: CASRSGQTYNEQFF
DNA: TGTGCCAGCAGGTCAGGGCAAACTTACAATGAGCAGTTCTTC
length: 14
V: TRBV28
J: TRBJ2-1
size: .
D: .

CDR3: CASSPLLRLNEQFF
DNA: TGTGCCAGCAGCCCCTTACTCCGTTTGAATGAGCAGTTCTTC
length: 14
V: TRBV28
J: TRBJ2-1
size: .
D: .

CDR3: CASSYSIPKGANEQFF
DNA: TGTGCCAGCAGTTACTCCATCCCAAAAGGGGCCAATGAGCAGTTCTTC
length: 16
V: TRBV6-5
J: TRBJ2-1
size: .
D: .

CDR3: CASSKADRETQYF
DNA: TGTGCCAGCAGCAAGGCGGATAGGGAGACCCAGTACTTC
length: 13
V: TRBV28
J: TRBJ2-5
size: few
D: .

CDR3: CASSYSSAGHYGYTF
DNA: TGTGCCAGCAGTTACTCTAGCGCGGGGCACTATGGCTACACCTTC
length: 15
V: TRBV6-5
J: TRBJ1-2
size: many
D: .

CDR3: CSAAPLGGVYEQFF
DNA: TGCAGTGCTGCCCCCCTCGGGGGGGTATATGAGCAGTTCTTC
length: 14
V: TRBV20-1
J: TRBJ2-1
size: few
D: TRBD2

CDR3: CASSHSNSRSSYNEQFF
DNA: TGTGCCAGCAGCCATAGTAACAGCCGAAGCTCCTACAATGAGCAGTTCTTC
length: 17
V: TRBV7-2
J: TRBJ2-1
size: .
D: .

CDR3: CASSVTGDTRYGYTF
DNA: TGCGCCAGCAGCGTCACAGGGGACACTAGATATGGCTACACCTTC
length: 15
V: TRBV5-1
J: TRBJ1-2
size: .
D: TRBD1

CDR3: CASSQDWGLTDTQYF
DNA: TGCGCCAGCAGCCAAGACTGGGGTCTCACAGATACGCAGTATTTT
length: 15
V: TRBV4-1
J: TRBJ2-3
size: .
D: .

CDR3: CASSRSDGRTQYF
DNA: TGCGCCAGCAGTAGGTCGGACGGGCGGACCCAGTACTTC
length: 13
V: TRBV5-1
J: TRBJ2-5
size: .
D: .

CDR3: CASSQPNTGELFF
DNA: TGTGCCAGCAGCCAACCGAACACCGGGGAGCTGTTTTTT
length: 13
V: TRBV3-1
J: TRBJ2-2
size: few
D: .

CDR3: CASSPSSGAQHF
DNA: TGTGCCAGCAGCCCGTCTTCCGGGGCCCAGCATTTT
length: 12
V: TRBV7-8
J: TRBJ1-5
size: .
D: .

CDR3: CSARGGARRNTEAFF
DNA: TGCAGTGCTAGAGGGGGGGCGCGGAGGAACACTGAAGCTTTCTTT
length: 15
V: TRBV20-1
J: TRBJ1-1
size: few
D: .

CDR3: CASSPSAGGRTYEQYF
DNA: TGTGCCAGCAGCCCCTCGGCGGGAGGGAGGACCTACGAGCAGTACTTC
length: 16
V: TRBV27
J: TRBJ2-7
size: .
D: TRBD2

CDR3: CASSLVGFGTEAFF
DNA: TGTGCCAGCAGCTTGGTGGGGTTTGGCACTGAAGCTTTCTTT
length: 14
V: TRBV5-6
J: TRBJ1-1
size: few
D: .

CDR3: CASSGYETQFF
DNA: TGTGCCAGCAGTGGGTATGAGACCCAGTTCTTC
length: 11
V: TRBV2
J: TRBJ2-1
size: .
D: .

CDR3: CASSQARRGGFYNEQFF
DNA: TGTGCCAGCAGCCAGGCACGTCGGGGGGGATTCTACAATGAGCAGTTCTTC
length: 17
V: TRBV16
J: TRBJ2-1
size: .
D: TRBD2

CDR3: CASSYGTHQETQYF
DNA: TGTGCCAGCAGCTACGGGACGCATCAAGAGACCCAGTACTTC
length: 14
V: TRBV7-2
J: TRBJ2-5
size: many
D: .

CDR3: CASKGTANTGELFF
DNA: TGTGCCAGCAAAGGGACTGCGAACACCGGGGAGCTGTTTTTT
length: 14
V: TRBV2
J: TRBJ2-2
size: .
D: .

CDR3: CASNGEAADTQYF
DNA: TGTGCCAGCAACGGGGAGGCTGCGGATACGCAGTATTTT
length: 13
V: TRBV28
J: TRBJ2-3
size: .
D: .

CDR3: CAISANERGETQYF
DNA: TGTGCCATCAGTGCAAACGAACGGGGGGAGACCCAGTACTTC
length: 14
V: TRBV10-3
J: TRBJ2-5
size: few
D: .

CDR3: CASRIDIHSEQFF
DNA: TGTGCCAGTAGGATAGATATACATAGTGAGCAGTTCTTC
length: 13
V: TRBV19
J: TRBJ2-1
size: .
D: .

CDR3: CASSLERPFGYGYTF
DNA: TGCGCCAGCAGCTTGGAACGGCCATTTGGCTATGGCTACACCTTC
length: 15
V: TRBV5-1
J: TRBJ1-2
size: many
D: .

CDR3: CASSPDANEKLFF
DNA: TGTGCCAGCAGCCCCGATGCTAATGAAAAACTGTTTTTT
length: 13
V: TRBV7-2
J: TRBJ1-4
size: .
D: .

CDR3: CASSPSGPETQYF
DNA: TGTGCCAGCAGCCCCTCGGGACCCGAGACCCAGTACTTC
length: 13
V: TRBV3-1
J: TRBJ2-5
size: many
D: .

CDR3: CVSSRTPETQYF
DNA: TGTGTCAGCAGTCGAACGCCCGAGACCCAGTACTTC
length: 12
V: TRBV7-9
J: TRBJ2-5
size: .
D: .

CDR3: CAGSNGIGDGYTF
DNA: TGTGCCGGCTCCAATGGGATAGGGGATGGCTACACCTTC
length: 13
V: TRBV2
J: TRBJ1-2
size: few
D: .

CDR3: CASSDGVNYEQYF
DNA: TGCGCCAGCAGCGACGGCGTGAACTACGAGCAGTACTTC
length: 13
V: TRBV5-1
J: TRBJ2-7
size: once
D: .

CDR3: CASRPYKSADIQYF
DNA: TGTGCCAGCAGACCCTACAAAAGTGCGGACATTCAGTACTTC
length: 14
V: TRBV6-5
J: TRBJ2-4
size: .
D: .

CDR3: CSARTGRINWSYEQYF
DNA: TGCAGCGCGAGGACAGGCCGAATTAACTGGAGCTACGAGCAGTACTTC
length: 16
V: TRBV20-1
J: TRBJ2-7
size: .
D: TRBD1

CDR3: CASSLRTGESYEQYF
DNA: TGCGCCAGCAGCCTCAGGACAGGGGAGTCCTACGAGCAGTACTTC
length: 15
V: TRBV4-3
J: TRBJ2-7
size: once
D: TRBD1

CDR3: CSASPPHGTEQYF
DNA: TGCAGTGCTAGTCCCCCCCACGGGACCGAGCAGTACTTC
length: 13
V: TRBV20-1
J: TRBJ2-7
size: .
D: .

CDR3: CASSKGPGALGSGSGNEQFF
DNA: TGTGCCAGCAGCAAGGGTCCGGGGGCGCTTGGTAGCGGGAGCGGGAATGAGCAGTTCTTC
length: 20
V: TRBV21-1
J: TRBJ2-1
size: .
D: .

CDR3: CASSPQWSGYTF
DNA: TGTGCCAGCAGCCCCCAGTGGTCTGGCTACACCTTC
length: 12
V: TRBV7-2
J: TRBJ1-2
size: few
D: .

CDR3: CSARDRQGGSVRSPLHF
DNA: TGCAGTGCTAGAGATAGGCAGGGCGGGTCGGTCCGTTCACCCCTCCACTTT
length: 17
V: TRBV20-1
J: TRBJ1-6
size: few
D: .

CDR3: CASSFEGYGEAFF
DNA: TGTGCCAGCAGCTTCGAGGGTTACGGTGAAGCTTTCTTT
length: 13
V: TRBV5-5
J: TRBJ1-1
size: few
D: .

CDR3: CASSPHRVGTEAFF
DNA: TGTGCCAGCAGTCCACACAGGGTAGGGACTGAAGCTTTCTTT
length: 14
V: TRBV12-3/TRBV12-4
J: TRBJ1-1
size: few
D: .

CDR3: CASSQVGQGGLGGYTF
DNA: TGTGCCAGCAGCCAAGTAGGCCAGGGAGGGCTCGGAGGCTACACCTTC
length: 16
V: TRBV3-1
J: TRBJ1-2
size: few
D: .

CDR3: CASSQTTGGCEQYF
DNA: TGTGCCAGCAGCCAAACTACAGGGGGCTGCGAGCAGTACTTC
length: 14
V: TRBV12-3/TRBV12-4
J: TRBJ2-7
size: .
D: TRBD1

CDR3: CSVVPSTGELFF
DNA: TGCAGCGTTGTCCCAAGTACCGGGGAGCTGTTTTTT
length: 12
V: TRBV29-1
J: TRBJ2-2
size: few
D: .

CDR3: CASSYSGLSSYNEQFF
DNA: TGTGCCAGCAGTTACTCCGGATTAAGCTCCTACAATGAGCAGTTCTTC
length: 16
V: TRBV6-2/TRBV6-3
J: TRBJ2-1
size: few
D: .

CDR3: CASSETGQAWTQYF
DNA: TGTGCCAGCAGTGAGACGGGGCAGGCGTGGACCCAGTACTTC
length: 14
V: TRBV2
J: TRBJ2-5
size: few
D: .

CDR3: CASSDWGPGGTDTQYF
DNA: TGCGCCAGCAGCGACTGGGGTCCCGGAGGGACAGATACGCAGTATTTT
length: 16
V: TRBV10-2
J: TRBJ2-3
size: many
D: .

CDR3: CSARAGGTYNEQFF
DNA: TGCAGTGCTAGGGCCGGGGGGACTTACAATGAGCAGTTCTTC
length: 14
V: TRBV20-1
J: TRBJ2-1
size: .
D: TRBD2

CDR3: CATPRGASKNIQYF
DNA: TGTGCCACTCCCCGGGGGGCAAGTAAAAACATTCAGTACTTC
length: 14
V: TRBV15
J: TRBJ2-4
size: few
D: .